These T cell receptor beta chains were read from a single sample in a study of PD-L1 blockade in urothelial cancer. Generated by immunoSEQ multiplex PCR, the TCRdb table keeps only in-frame clones and is missing some. The sample has some 65,000 clones, under 90% seen once. The sample in question was PBMCs, obtained around atezolizumab (anti-PD-L1) treatment. The receptors were gathered from a man between 65 and 79 years old with urothelial cancer. The CDR3 runs from the conserved cysteine through the conserved F or W.

j_call v_call cdr3_aa
TRBJ2-5 TRBV7-2 CASSATGAETQYF
TRBJ2-5 TRBV15 CATSRVGQGNRETQYF
TRBJ1-5 TRBV11-2 CASSQGGNQPQHF
TRBJ2-7 TRBV7-2 CASSFRTASYEQYF
TRBJ2-3 TRBV19 CASTPQQGSLTDTQYF
TRBJ1-3 TRBV15 CATSRGETGLIGNTIYF
TRBJ1-1 TRBV2 CASSSLREVAFF
TRBJ1-5 TRBV10-3 CATDRDSGNQPQHF
TRBJ2-1 TRBV2 CASSGPGTASYNEQFF
TRBJ1-2 TRBV18 CASSPSQRTARGGYTF
TRBJ2-2 TRBV5-1 CASSGPARDTGELFF
TRBJ2-7 TRBV2 CASSERWRFEQYF
TRBJ2-7 TRBV5-4 CASSPGQGSTYEQYF
TRBJ2-1 TRBV19 CASSIGGGRASVEQFF
TRBJ2-7 TRBV27 CASKEFRHSYEQYF
TRBJ1-2 TRBV30 CAWSVGSQGEDGYTF
TRBJ2-3 TRBV4-1 CASSRGLVISTDTQYF
TRBJ1-1 TRBV18 CASSPTGGASEAFF
TRBJ1-1 TRBV19 CASSIHGRGRQEAFF
TRBJ2-3 TRBV30 CAWSSADTQYF
TRBJ1-2 TRBV7-9 CASSYGGGGYGYTF
TRBJ2-7 TRBV30 CAWSRDSSYEQYF
TRBJ2-7 TRBV21-1 CATIPVGGFNEQYF
TRBJ1-2 TRBV5-1 CASSWDRDRGGGYTF
TRBJ1-4 TRBV7-9 CASPQTRQGSTTNEKLFF
TRBJ2-3 TRBV5-3 CARSFFFLSSRRRSGPRLTDTQYF
TRBJ2-6 TRBV19 CASSTGQYQSGANVLTF
TRBJ2-7 TRBV2 CASSSLGGAYEQYF
TRBJ2-3 TRBV11-2 CASSRNLPGAGADTQYF
TRBJ2-1 TRBV5-4 CASSSTGSGRVYNEQFF
TRBJ2-7 TRBV5-1 CASSPGTVNYEQYF
TRBJ2-7 TRBV4-1 CASSQAGGRKGEQYF
TRBJ2-2 TRBV30 CAWNAGRDTGELFF
TRBJ2-1 TRBV25-1 CASSVLSGSGENEQFF
TRBJ1-4 TRBV28 CASSFGTGSRKKLFF
TRBJ1-4 TRBV6-5 CASSDRATNEKLFF
TRBJ2-5 TRBV6-1 CASSLLQETQYF
TRBJ2-3 TRBV6-6 CASSYTGTSGTDTQYF
TRBJ1-4 TRBV5-1 CASSFRQATNEKLFF
TRBJ2-2 TRBV5-1 CASSLVGGTTGELFF
TRBJ1-5 TRBV10-1 CASSERGNQPQHF
TRBJ2-4 TRBV5-4 CASSPGGGKNIQYF
TRBJ2-3 TRBV10-1 CATSTSATQYF
TRBJ2-7 TRBV4-2 CASSPRLSYEQYF
TRBJ2-1 TRBV5-1 CASSLGGRGDEQFF
TRBJ2-7 TRBV4-2 CASSQELAGREKQYF
TRBJ2-7 TRBV27 CASSYRTSATSYEQYF
TRBJ1-3 TRBV6-5 CASRRGGSGNTIYF